The 21 T cell receptor beta chains listed next were all sequenced from one sample in a study of blood T cell repertoires in COVID-19. Assay used: immunoSEQ multiplex PCR; TCRdb lists only in-frame clones, some missing. The data hold under 500,000 clones, with approximately 92% observed a single time. Sequenced: PBMCs or T cells enriched from blood (not recorded which). The source of these receptors is a man aged 25-45 years who had recovered from COVID-19.

The chain couples TRBV18 to TRBJ2-2; possibly TRBD2 for D (6 bases). Germline CDR1 and CDR2: KGHSH and LQKENI. Between the trimmed V and J ends, which lost 0 bases and 2 bases, there was a span of 7 bases. The CDR3 extends over 15 amino acids. CDR3 amino acids: CASSPPGLNTGELFF. The DNA of the CDR3 is TGTGCCAGCTCACCACCGGGACTTAACACCGGGGAGCTGTTTTTT.

This clone has a handful of counts. The V and J genes are TRBV7-9 and TRBJ1-1; no firm D call. Looked up from germline, CDR1 is SEHNR and CDR2 is FQNEAQ (reference sequence). V dropped 5 bases and J dropped 0 bases, with 16 bases sitting between them. CDR3 size: 16 residues. The CDR3 here is CASSPPWTGMNTEAFF. The DNA for the CDR3 is TGTGCCAGCAGCCCCCCGTGGACGGGAATGAACACTGAAGCTTTCTTT.

The J gene is TRBJ2-1, the V gene TRBV6-5, with 7 bases lining up with TRBD1. CDR1 is MNHEY, CDR2 SVGAGI, per germline. Unmatched junction bases numbered 5, after V lost 6 bases and J lost 0 bases. The CDR3 is 15 amino acids. CDR3 sequence: CASRSRDSSYNEQFF. CDR3 sequence (DNA): TGTGCCAGCAGATCAAGGGACAGCTCCTACAATGAGCAGTTCTTC.

This chain links TRBV18 with TRBJ2-3; TRBD2 matches at 9 bases. Per the germline V gene, CDR1 is KGHSH and CDR2 is LQKENI. Unmatched junction bases numbered 3, after V lost 5 bases and J lost 0 bases. There are 15 residues in the CDR3. The CDR3 is CASSIAGDSTDTQYF. The CDR3 DNA sequence: TGTGCCAGCTCAATAGCGGGAGATAGCACAGATACGCAGTATTTT.

The chain carries TRBV6-5 and TRBJ1-2, with no clear D. The ends were cut back, 0 bases at V and 0 bases at J, with 5 bases in the middle. This CDR3 comprises 14 residues. The V gene's germline CDR1 is MNHEY and CDR2 SVGAGI. CDR3 in DNA: TGTGCCAGCAGTTACTCATCAGCTAACTATGGCTACACCTTC. Residues: CASSYSSANYGYTF.

V is TRBV28 and J is TRBJ1-1; 9 nucleotides agree with TRBD1. The CDR3 has 14 amino acids. V shed 6 bases and J 4 bases; nucleotides not matched to a gene: 6. Looked up from germline, CDR1 is MDHEN and CDR2 is SYDVKM. The CDR3, as DNA: TGTGCCAGCAGGAGACAGGGGGAGAGCACTGAAGCTTTCTTT. Its protein is CASRRQGESTEAFF.

This chain uses TRBV7-2 with TRBJ2-7; 9 positions match TRBD2. The CDR3 spans 16 residues. Trimming at V came to 2 bases and at J to 2 bases, leaving 7 bases not matched to a gene. Germline-derived CDR1 and CDR2 are SGHTA and FQGNSA. Written as DNA, the CDR3 is TGTGCCAGCAGCTTAAATGTCCTAGCGGGGACCTACGAGCAGTACTTC. Residues: CASSLNVLAGTYEQYF.

The CDR3 here is CASSLVQMNTEAFF. The CDR3 DNA follows: TGCGCCAGCAGCTTGGTACAGATGAACACTGAAGCTTTCTTT. J is TRBJ1-1 and V is TRBV5-1; D remains ambiguous. Trimming cost V 0 bases and J 0 bases, with 6 bases left between them. Looked up from germline, CDR1 is SGHRS and CDR2 is YFSETQ. The CDR3 length is 14 residues.

The rearrangement links TRBV4-2 to TRBJ1-2; 9 bases agree with TRBD1. The CDR3 loop spans 16 amino acids. Germline trimming cut 2 bases from V and 4 bases from J; bases unmatched to any gene: 8. CDR1 is LGHNA and CDR2 is YNFKEQ in the germline V gene. CDR3 amino acids: CASSQPTGGVGYGYTF. The CDR3 region has the DNA TGTGCCAGCAGCCAACCCACAGGGGGCGTTGGCTATGGCTACACCTTC.

The CDR3 DNA reads TGTGCCAGTAAAGGGGGTCGGCCCGCCTACGAGCAGTACTTC. Translating gives CASKGGRPAYEQYF. The rearrangement uses TRBV19 and TRBJ2-7, with a weak D call TRBD1 (6 bases). The CDR3 loop spans 14 amino acids. V lost 7 bases and J lost 2, with 15 bases in between. The germline gives CDR1 LNHDA, CDR2 SQIVND (reference sequence). Full variable domain (missing parts from reference TRBV19 and TRBJ2-7): DGGITQSPKYLFRKEGQNVTLSCEQNLNHDAMYWYRQDPGQGLRLIYYSQIVNDFQKGDIAEGYSVSREKKESFPLTVTSAQKNPTAFYLCASKGGRPAYEQYFGPGTRLTVT.

This rearrangement joins TRBV29-1 to TRBJ2-7, with TRBD2 matching 7 bases. With V trimmed by 2 bases and J by 2 bases, 0 bases remained unmatched. CDR3 length: 12 residues. The germline CDR1 and CDR2 sequences are SQVTM and ANQGSEA. This chain's CDR3 is CSVELAAYEQYF. The CDR3 DNA is TGCAGCGTTGAACTAGCGGCCTACGAGCAGTACTTC.

V usage is TRBV28 and J usage is TRBJ2-7; possible D gene TRBD2, 5 bases. V lost 3 bases and J 3 bases, leaving 12 bases between the germline ends. Germline V gene data show CDR1 as MDHEN and CDR2 as SYDVKM. This CDR3 region has 14 residues. The CDR3 sequence: CASSLTGRIYEQYF. CDR3 nucleotide sequence: TGTGCCAGCAGTTTGACTGGGAGAATCTACGAGCAGTACTTC. Full variable domain (rest looked up from reference TRBV28 and TRBJ2-7): DVKVTQSSRYLVKRTGEKVFLECVQDMDHENMFWYRQDPGLGLRLIYFSYDVKMKEKGDIPEGYSVSREKKERFSLILESASTNQTSMYLCASSLTGRIYEQYFGPGTRLTVT.

This rearrangement joins TRBV30 to TRBJ1-5; D perhaps matches TRBD1 (5 bases). Germline V gene sequence: CDR1 GTSNPN, CDR2 SVGIG (reference sequence). This CDR3 is 15 amino acids long. Trimming stripped 3 bases from V and 3 bases from J, with 15 bases between. Here the CDR3 reads CAWSLGGGYNQPQHF. The DNA of the CDR3 is TGTGCCTGGAGCCTGGGCGGGGGTTACAATCAGCCCCAGCATTTT.

The chain has TRBV5-4 and TRBJ2-1; 9 bases agree with TRBD2. V lost 0 bases to trimming and J lost 4 bases; unmatched junction nucleotides: 5. Germline V gene lookup returns CDR1 SGHNT and CDR2 YYREEE (reference sequence). The CDR3 extends over 16 amino acids. CDR3 protein: CASSLGGTSRYNEQFF. CDR3 coding DNA: TGTGCCAGCAGCTTGGGCGGGACTAGCAGATACAATGAGCAGTTCTTC.

The chain has TRBV5-1 and TRBJ2-1; TRBD2 matches at 13 bases. The CDR3 contains 16 residues. Germline CDR1 reads SGHRS; CDR2 reads YFSETQ. With 3 bases clipped from V and 9 bases from J, the junction kept 9 bases outside the gene matches. In DNA form, the CDR3 reads TGCGCCAGCAGCTGGCCCGGGACTAGCGGGGTGGGTGAGCAGTTCTTC. This encodes CASSWPGTSGVGEQFF. Supplemented by reference TRBV5-1 and TRBJ2-1, the full variable domain reads KAGVTQTPRYLIKTRGQQVTLSCSPISGHRSVSWYQQTPGQGLQFLFEYFSETQRNKGNFPGRFSGRQFSNSRSEMNVSTLELGDSALYLCASSWPGTSGVGEQFFGPGTRLTVL.

The V call is TRBV19, the J call TRBJ2-4, with TRBD1 identical over 9 bases. The CDR3 is 15 residues long. The germline CDR1 and CDR2 sequences are LNHDA and SQIVND (reference sequence). Losses at the gene ends were 4 bases for V and 2 bases for J; bases not matched to a gene: 3. Here the CDR3 reads CASSRGTGTKNIQYF. Here the CDR3 DNA reads TGTGCCAGTAGTAGAGGGACAGGGACCAAAAACATTCAGTACTTC.

The chain recombines TRBV3-1 (or the pseudogene TRBV3-2) with TRBJ2-7; maybe TRBD2 (5 bases). V lost 3 bases and J 0 bases, leaving 9 bases between the germline ends. The CDR3 totals 14 residues. From germline, CDR1 is LGHDT and CDR2 YNNKEL (reference sequence). The CDR3 sequence is CASSHQRNSYEQYF. The CDR3 DNA reads TGTGCCAGCAGCCATCAGCGGAACTCCTACGAGCAGTACTTC.

The chain has TRBV24-1 and TRBJ2-5; TRBD1 aligns across 11 bases. The V gene's germline CDR1 is KGHDR and CDR2 SFDVKD. V shed 4 bases, J shed 2 bases, and the junction held 8 bases outside the gene matches. The CDR3 is 17 residues long. The CDR3 nucleotides read TGTGCCACCAGTGAGTACAAAGGACAGGGGGCACAAGAGACCCAGTACTTC. It translates to CATSEYKGQGAQETQYF.

This chain connects TRBV11-1 to TRBJ2-1; 7 positions match TRBD2. The J segment lost 7 bases and the V segment lost 4 bases, leaving 7 bases of the junction unmatched. The CDR3 has 14 residues. CDR1 and CDR2 from the germline V gene are SGHAT and FQDESV (reference sequence). The CDR3 protein is CASSWELGGNEQFF. The CDR3 DNA sequence: TGTGCCAGCAGCTGGGAGCTGGGGGGGAATGAGCAGTTCTTC.

On this clone itself: Different DNA sequences within this sample yield the same CDR3. This CDR3 reads CASSSGTGSYEQYF. As DNA, the CDR3 is TGCGCCAGCAGCTCAGGTACAGGGTCCTACGAGCAGTACTTC. This chain links TRBV5-1 with TRBJ2-7, with D tentatively TRBD1 (6 bases). The V and J ends lost 3 bases and 1 base respectively, with 11 bases between them. The CDR3 has 14 amino acids. The germline V gene encodes CDR1 SGHRS and CDR2 YFSETQ.

V gene TRBV6-4 combines with J gene TRBJ2-1; D might be TRBD1 (6 bases). Germline V gene sequence: CDR1 MRHNA, CDR2 SNTAGT. The CDR3 runs to 15 residues. V was clipped by 6 bases and J by 0 bases, with 12 bases between them. For the CDR3, the DNA is TGTGCCAGCAGCCTGGGACAAACCTCCTACAATGAGCAGTTCTTC. Residues: CASSLGQTSYNEQFF.